These 30 T cell receptor beta chains were sequenced from one sample in a study of blood T cells in healthy people across ages. Together with a sample-barcoded 5' primer, a J-beta primer mix was included in a second PCR lasting about 6 to 12 cycles. Using its own MiXCR run on the 5' RACE reads, TCRdb lists one record per CDR3 protein. The data show fewer than 700,000 distinct CDR3 sequences, 35% to 50% seen once. Input material: blood. Source of these receptors: an elderly man in good health.

This clonotype was seen a handful of times. V is TRBV29-1 and J is TRBJ2-3, with TRBD1 identical over 8 bases. This CDR3 spans 14 amino acids. Per germline, CDR1 SQVTM and CDR2 ANQGSEA. The ends lost 6 bases at V and 3 bases at J; junction bases unmatched: 8. The CDR3 DNA is TGCAGCGTGTGGACAGGGATAGCAACAGATACGCAGTATTTT. It is translated as CSVWTGIATDTQYF.

Remarks on this clonotype: One end of the junction fails to match germline, which may point to a read error. This chain joins TRBV11-2 and TRBJ2-5, with D possibly TRBD1 on 7 matching bases. The J call may be in error: the DNA end matches TRBJ2-7 better. This CDR3 comprises 13 residues. Germline V CDR1 and CDR2: SGHAT, FQNNGV. The CDR3 coding sequence is TGTGTCAGCAGCAGACAGGGAGGTTACGAGCAGTACTTC. This gives the protein CVSSRQGGYEQYF.

The table lists this clonotype with a few counts. This chain uses TRBV29-1 with TRBJ2-7; D not resolved. Germline CDR1 and CDR2: SQVTM and ANQGSEA. Trimming shortened V by 6 bases and J by 4 bases, and 19 bases separated the two germline ends. The CDR3 loop spans 14 amino acids. DNA of the CDR3: TGCAGCGTCACCCAGACCCCCGGACCTTACGAGCAGTACTTC. Its protein is CSVTQTPGPYEQYF.

The rearrangement joins TRBV18 to TRBJ1-5; D not certain. CDR1 KGHSH and CDR2 LQKENI come from the germline V gene. This CDR3 has 14 amino acids. Trimming removed 5 bases at V and 6 bases at J, with 14 bases between. Here the CDR3 DNA reads TGTGCCAGCTCATCCGCCGGGGTAGGTCAGCCCCAGCATTTT. It is translated as CASSSAGVGQPQHF.

This clonotype appeared a single time. The V and J genes are TRBV29-1 and TRBJ2-2; TRBD1 is a possible D gene (5 bases). Looked up from germline, CDR1 is SQVTM and CDR2 is ANQGSEA. The CDR3 is 11 amino acids. Trimming shortened V by 6 bases and J by 6 bases, and 8 bases separated the two germline ends. The DNA of the CDR3 is TGCAGCGTCCAGGGTCCCGGGGAGCTGTTTTTT. Translation: CSVQGPGELFF.

This clonotype was seen once. This chain uses TRBV14 with TRBJ2-3; tentatively, D is TRBD1 (6 bases). Between the trimmed V and J ends, which lost 4 bases and 3 bases, there was a span of 14 bases. The CDR3 consists of 15 residues. CDR1 is SGHDN, CDR2 FVKESK, per germline. The DNA of the CDR3 is TGTGCCAGCAGCCCAGGGGTTAGTCGGACAGATACGCAGTATTTT. Protein: CASSPGVSRTDTQYF. Full variable domain (outside the CDR3, taken from reference TRBV14 and TRBJ2-3): EAGVTQFPSHSVIEKGQTVTLRCDPISGHDNLYWYRRVMGKEIKFLLHFVKESKQDESGMPNNRFLAERTGGTYSTLKVQPAELEDSGVYFCASSPGVSRTDTQYFGPGTRLTVL.

This chain connects TRBV20-1 to TRBJ1-5; 8 nucleotides line up with TRBD1. In germline, CDR1 is DFQATT, CDR2 SNEGSKA (reference sequence). The CDR3 length is 14 residues. The trim removed 3 bases at V and 4 bases at J, leaving 5 bases unmatched. The DNA of the CDR3 is TGCAGTGCTAGTGGCAGGGGGCCGAATCAGCCCCAGCATTTT. Protein sequence: CSASGRGPNQPQHF.

The V gene is TRBV29-1, the J gene TRBJ1-4; D uncertain. This CDR3 comprises 14 residues. From germline, CDR1 is SQVTM and CDR2 ANQGSEA. V was clipped by 6 bases and J by 0 bases, with 11 bases between them. The CDR3 spells CSVEGETTNEKLFF. CDR3 bases: TGCAGCGTCGAGGGAGAGACAACTAATGAAAAACTGTTTTTT.

The chain has TRBV5-5 and TRBJ1-1; D ambiguous. The CDR3 runs 14 residues. Germline V gene sequence: CDR1 SGHKS, CDR2 YYEKEE (reference sequence). Trimming pared 0 bases from V and 0 bases from J, leaving 6 bases between. DNA for the CDR3: TGTGCCAGCAGCTTGGTGGAAGTGAACACTGAAGCTTTCTTT. This encodes CASSLVEVNTEAFF. The variable domain in full, with the rest retrieved from reference TRBV5-5 and TRBJ1-1, is DAGVTQSPTHLIKTRGQQVTLRCSPISGHKSVSWYQQVLGQGPQFIFQYYEKEERGRGNFPDRFSARQFPNYSSELNVNALLLGDSALYLCASSLVEVNTEAFFGQGTRLTVV.

The chain carries TRBV7-2 and TRBJ1-3; D might be TRBD1 (6 bases). Trimming pared 3 bases from V and 4 bases from J, leaving 13 bases between. The CDR3 contains 15 residues. Germline V gene sequence: CDR1 SGHTA, CDR2 FQGNSA. The DNA for the CDR3 is TGTGCCAGCAGCTTTGGGGGCGGTTTCGGAAACACCATATATTTT. Its translation: CASSFGGGFGNTIYF.

This clonotype was recorded many times. The V call is TRBV5-1, the J call TRBJ1-2; D is perhaps TRBD1 (6 bases). Germline CDR1 is SGHRS and CDR2 is YFSETQ. Trimming cost V 4 bases and J 0 bases, with 7 bases left between them. This CDR3 region has 13 residues. CDR3 residues: CASSRDTNYGYTF. CDR3 bases: TGCGCCAGCAGCCGGGACACTAACTATGGCTACACCTTC.

The rearrangement joins TRBV5-1 to TRBJ2-3, with D possibly TRBD2 on 6 matching bases. Trimming removed 3 bases from V and 6 bases from J, with 32 bases in between. CDR3 length equals 20 residues. Looked up from germline, CDR1 is SGHRS and CDR2 is YFSETQ. CDR3 loop: CASSSRDPGPRTYRGDTQYF. The CDR3 nucleotides read TGCGCCAGCAGCTCCCGGGACCCCGGTCCCCGAACGTACCGGGGGGATACGCAGTATTTT.

This clonotype was counted at least ten times. J is TRBJ2-3 and V is TRBV4-3, with 14 bases aligning to TRBD2. V shed 6 bases, J shed 6 bases, and the junction held 8 bases outside the gene matches. The CDR3 has 16 residues. Germline-derived CDR1 and CDR2 are LGHNA and YSLEER. CDR3 protein: CASSPGLAGVADTQYF. The CDR3 nucleotides read TGCGCCAGCAGTCCGGGACTAGCGGGGGTAGCGGATACGCAGTATTTT.

The chain combines TRBV3-1 with TRBJ2-1; 9 bases line up with TRBD2. After removal of 1 base from V and 6 bases from J, the junction contained 10 bases not matched to a gene. The CDR3 loop spans 17 amino acids. Germline assignment: CDR1 LGHDT and CDR2 YNNKEL (reference sequence). The CDR3 DNA follows: TGTGCCAGCAGCCAAGGGACTAGCGTATCTAGAATCAATGAGCAGTTCTTC. Its translation: CASSQGTSVSRINEQFF.

This clonotype has ten or more counts. This chain joins TRBV29-1 and TRBJ2-2; 9 bases match TRBD1. CDR3 length: 13 residues. Germline V gene data show CDR1 as SQVTM and CDR2 as ANQGSEA. J gave up 3 bases and V 5 bases, and 1 base lay outside the gene matches. The CDR3, as DNA: TGCAGCGTTCACAGGGGGCACACCGGGGAGCTGTTTTTT. This encodes CSVHRGHTGELFF.

This clonotype was found many times. V and J are TRBV7-2 and TRBJ2-1, with 8 bases aligning to TRBD1. This CDR3 is 14 amino acids long. Trimming removed 7 bases from V and 6 bases from J; junction bases left unmatched: 8. Germline V gives CDR1 SGHTA, CDR2 FQGNSA. For the CDR3, the DNA is TGTGCCAGCACCCCAGGGGGCGCACTCAATGAGCAGTTCTTC. It encodes CASTPGGALNEQFF.

This clonotype was observed a handful of times. The chain combines TRBV20-1 with TRBJ2-4, with 11 bases matching TRBD2. Germline V gene sequence: CDR1 DFQATT, CDR2 SNEGSKA (reference sequence). The trim removed 6 bases at V and 3 bases at J, leaving 1 base unmatched. The CDR3 runs 13 residues. The DNA of the CDR3 is TGCAGTGCCCTAGCGGGAGGCAAAAACATTCAGTACTTC. It specifies CSALAGGKNIQYF.

This clonotype was counted once. The genes are TRBV6-1 and TRBJ2-3; TRBD1 might be the D (6 bases). CDR1 MNHNS and CDR2 SASEGT come from the germline V gene. V lost 9 bases to trimming and J lost 0 bases, with 13 bases between them. CDR3 length: 14 residues. The CDR3 loop is CASTTGTSTDTQYF. In nucleotides, the CDR3 is TGTGCCAGTACGACAGGTACTAGCACAGATACGCAGTATTTT.

This clonotype was seen a few times. The chain links TRBV3-1 to TRBJ2-1; the match to TRBD2 covers 8 bases. Germline CDR1 is LGHDT and CDR2 is YNNKEL (reference sequence). V lost 3 bases and J lost 2; bases outside the gene matches: 6. CDR3 size: 16 residues. The CDR3 DNA is TGTGCCAGCAGCCAGTTACTAGCGGCTGCCTACAATGAGCAGTTCTTC. It encodes CASSQLLAAAYNEQFF.

The chain combines TRBV29-1 with TRBJ2-3; TRBD2 matches at 11 bases. The CDR3 runs to 14 residues. Looked up from germline, CDR1 is SQVTM and CDR2 is ANQGSEA. The CDR3, as DNA: TGCACGACTAGCGGGGCCCTTATCACAGATACGCAGTATTTT. It specifies CTTSGALITDTQYF.

Remarks on this clonotype: A clone one base away is much larger, so this may be a read error. The chain is built from TRBV6-2 or TRBV6-3 and TRBJ2-5; D not certain. The CDR3 extends over 14 amino acids. CDR1 is MNHEY and CDR2 is SVGEGT in the germline V gene. CDR3 residues: CASRYSTPKETQYF. CDR3 DNA: TGTGCCAGCAGGTACTCGACGCCGAAAGAGACCCAGTACTTC.

Regarding this clonotype: The junction shows a germline mismatch at one end, possibly a read error. The rearrangement uses TRBV5-1 and TRBJ2-2; perhaps D is TRBD1 or TRBD2 (5 bases each). CDR1 SGHRS and CDR2 YFSETQ come from the germline V gene. The CDR3 is 15 residues long. CDR3 DNA sequence: TGCGCCAGCAGCTTGGGGTCGACAGCCACCGGGGAGCTGGTTTTT. Protein sequence: CASSLGSTATGELVF. Full variable domain (rest looked up from reference TRBV5-1 and TRBJ2-2): KAGVTQTPRYLIKTRGQQVTLSCSPISGHRSVSWYQQTPGQGLQFLFEYFSETQRNKGNFPGRFSGRQFSNSRSEMNVSTLELGDSALYLCASSLGSTATGELVFGEGSRLTVL.

The chain couples TRBV12-3 or TRBV12-4 to TRBJ1-6; 9 bases fit TRBD1. Losses at the gene ends were 6 bases for V and 2 bases for J; bases not matched to a gene: 2. The CDR3 has 15 residues. The CDR3 DNA reads TGTGCCAGCAGCCGGGACAGGGCCTATAATTCACCCCTCCACTTT. It yields the protein CASSRDRAYNSPLHF.

The rearrangement links TRBV13 to TRBJ1-1; D remains ambiguous. V dropped 1 base and J dropped 0 bases, with 6 bases sitting between them. The germline V gene encodes CDR1 PRHDT and CDR2 FYEKMQ (reference sequence). This CDR3 comprises 14 residues. For the CDR3, the DNA is TGTGCCAGCAGCTTAGAGCCGGTGAACACTGAAGCTTTCTTT. Residues: CASSLEPVNTEAFF.

The chain employs TRBV29-1 and TRBJ2-5; a possible D gene is TRBD1 (6 bases). The CDR3 loop spans 14 amino acids. With 7 bases removed from V and 7 bases from J, the gap between germline ends came to 22 bases. Germline CDR1 and CDR2: SQVTM and ANQGSEA. This CDR3 is CSGARDITRVTQYF. CDR3 coding DNA: TGCAGCGGTGCCCGGGACATAACCCGAGTGACCCAGTACTTC.

The chain recombines TRBV24-1 with TRBJ2-3; D uncertain. Germline V gene data show CDR1 as KGHDR and CDR2 as SFDVKD. The CDR3 runs 14 residues. The ends were cut back, 3 bases at V and 2 bases at J, with 8 bases in the middle. CDR3 in DNA: TGTGCCACCAGTGATAACGAGATCACAGATACGCAGTATTTT. The encoded protein is CATSDNEITDTQYF.

This sequence joins TRBV20-1 and TRBJ1-2; 10 nucleotides line up with TRBD1. V was clipped by 5 bases and J by 2 bases; unmatched bases: 2. The CDR3 length is 13 residues. From germline, CDR1 is DFQATT and CDR2 SNEGSKA (reference sequence). For the CDR3, the DNA is TGCAGTGCTCCGGGACAGGGGAACTATGGCTACACCTTC. Protein: CSAPGQGNYGYTF.

The rearrangement uses TRBV5-1 and TRBJ2-3; D unclear. Germline assignment: CDR1 SGHRS and CDR2 YFSETQ. This CDR3 is 15 amino acids long. V lost 2 bases and J lost 2, with 12 bases in between. CDR3 amino acids: CASSFNPFLTDTQYF. As DNA, the CDR3 is TGCGCCAGCAGCTTTAACCCGTTTCTCACAGATACGCAGTATTTT.

This chain uses TRBV20-1 with TRBJ2-5; 7 bases match TRBD2. Germline CDR1 reads DFQATT; CDR2 reads SNEGSKA (reference sequence). There are 16 residues in the CDR3. Unmatched junction bases numbered 11, after V lost 0 bases and J lost 4 bases. The CDR3 reads CSARDPWEGRVETQYF. The CDR3 region has the DNA TGCAGTGCTAGAGATCCGTGGGAGGGCAGGGTAGAGACCCAGTACTTC.

Of note for this clonotype: Relative to the germline gene, one junction end is altered; a read error may explain this. The chain joins TRBV29-1 to TRBJ2-5; 8 bases align to TRBD1. The CDR3 has 14 residues. Germline values: CDR1 SQVTM, CDR2 ANQGSEA. In DNA, the CDR3 is TGCAGCGTTGGATTAGACAGGGGTAGAGAGACCCAGTGCTTC. This gives the protein CSVGLDRGRETQCF.